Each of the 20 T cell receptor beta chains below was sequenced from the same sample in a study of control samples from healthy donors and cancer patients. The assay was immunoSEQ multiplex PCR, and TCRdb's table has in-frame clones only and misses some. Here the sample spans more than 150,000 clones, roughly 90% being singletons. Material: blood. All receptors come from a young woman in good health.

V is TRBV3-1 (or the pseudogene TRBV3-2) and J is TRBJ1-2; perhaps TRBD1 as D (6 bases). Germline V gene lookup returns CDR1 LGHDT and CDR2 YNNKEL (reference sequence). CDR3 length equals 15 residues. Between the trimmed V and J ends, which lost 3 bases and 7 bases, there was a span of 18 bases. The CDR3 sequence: CASSQDSRGYIGYTF. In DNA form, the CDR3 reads TGTGCCAGCAGCCAGGACTCCAGGGGTTACATTGGCTACACCTTC.

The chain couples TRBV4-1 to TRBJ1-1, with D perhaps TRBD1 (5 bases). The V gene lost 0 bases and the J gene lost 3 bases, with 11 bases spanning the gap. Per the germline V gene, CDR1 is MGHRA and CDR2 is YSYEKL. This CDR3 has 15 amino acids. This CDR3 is CASSQENQGYTEAFF. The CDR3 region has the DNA TGCGCCAGCAGCCAAGAGAATCAGGGCTACACTGAAGCTTTCTTT.

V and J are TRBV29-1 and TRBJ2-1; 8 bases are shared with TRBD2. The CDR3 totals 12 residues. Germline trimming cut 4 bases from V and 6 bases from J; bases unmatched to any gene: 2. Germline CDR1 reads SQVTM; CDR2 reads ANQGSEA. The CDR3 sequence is CSVGLAGNEQFF. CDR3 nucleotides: TGCAGCGTTGGTCTAGCGGGCAATGAGCAGTTCTTC.

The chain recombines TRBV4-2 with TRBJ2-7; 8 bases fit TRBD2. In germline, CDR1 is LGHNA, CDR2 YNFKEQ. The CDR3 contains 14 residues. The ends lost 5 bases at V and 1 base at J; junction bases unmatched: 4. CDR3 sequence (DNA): TGTGCCAGCAGCAGTCTAGCGGGTTCCTACGAGCAGTACTTC. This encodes CASSSLAGSYEQYF.

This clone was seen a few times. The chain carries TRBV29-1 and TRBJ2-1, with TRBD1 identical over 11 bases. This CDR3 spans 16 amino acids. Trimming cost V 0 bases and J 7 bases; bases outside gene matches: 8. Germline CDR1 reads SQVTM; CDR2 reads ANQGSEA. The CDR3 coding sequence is TGCAGCGTTGAAGATTGGACAGGGGGCAAGGGAAATGAGCAGTTCTTC. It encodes CSVEDWTGGKGNEQFF.

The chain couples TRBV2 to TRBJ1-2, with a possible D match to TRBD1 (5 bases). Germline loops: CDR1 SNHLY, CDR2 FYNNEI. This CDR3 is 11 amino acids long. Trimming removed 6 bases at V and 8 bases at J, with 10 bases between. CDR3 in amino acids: CASRPQGGYTF. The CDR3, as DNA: TGTGCCAGCAGGCCCCAGGGAGGCTACACCTTC.

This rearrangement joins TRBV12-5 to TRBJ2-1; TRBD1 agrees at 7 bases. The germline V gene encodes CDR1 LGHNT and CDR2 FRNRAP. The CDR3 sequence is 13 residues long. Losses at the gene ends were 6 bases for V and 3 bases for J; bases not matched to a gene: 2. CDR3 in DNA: TGTGCTAGTGGCAGGGACAGCTACAATGAGCAGTTCTTC. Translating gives CASGRDSYNEQFF.

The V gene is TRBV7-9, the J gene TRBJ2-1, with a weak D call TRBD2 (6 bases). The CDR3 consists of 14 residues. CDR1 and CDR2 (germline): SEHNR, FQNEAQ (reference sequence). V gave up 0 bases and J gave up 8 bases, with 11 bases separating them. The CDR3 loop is CASSLALASDEQFF. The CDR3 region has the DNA TGTGCCAGCAGCTTAGCGTTGGCTAGCGATGAGCAGTTCTTC.

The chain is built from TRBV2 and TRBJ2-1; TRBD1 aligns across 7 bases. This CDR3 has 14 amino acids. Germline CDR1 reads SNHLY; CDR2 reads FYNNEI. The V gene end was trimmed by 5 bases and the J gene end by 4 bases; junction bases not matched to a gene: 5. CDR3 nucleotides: TGTGCCAGCAGTTGGGACAGCAAATACAATGAGCAGTTCTTC. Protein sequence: CASSWDSKYNEQFF.

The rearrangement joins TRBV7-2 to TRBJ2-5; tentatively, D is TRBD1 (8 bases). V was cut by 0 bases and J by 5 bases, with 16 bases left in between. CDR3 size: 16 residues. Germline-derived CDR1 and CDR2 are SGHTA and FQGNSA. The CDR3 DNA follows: TGTGCCAGCAGCTTAGCGAGCACAGGGGGGGAGGAGACCCAGTACTTC. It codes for CASSLASTGGEETQYF. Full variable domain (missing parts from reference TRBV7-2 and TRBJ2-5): GAGVSQSPSNKVTEKGKDVELRCDPISGHTALYWYRQSLGQGLEFLIYFQGNSAPDKSGLPSDRFSAERTGGSVSTLTIQRTQQEDSAVYLCASSLASTGGEETQYFGPGTRLLVL.

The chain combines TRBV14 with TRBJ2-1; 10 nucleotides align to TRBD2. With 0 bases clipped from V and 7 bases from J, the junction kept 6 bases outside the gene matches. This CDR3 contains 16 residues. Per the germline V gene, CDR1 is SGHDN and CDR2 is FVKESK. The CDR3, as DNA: TGTGCCAGCAGCCAAGATATGGGACTAGCGAGGAATGAGCAGTTCTTC. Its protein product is CASSQDMGLARNEQFF.

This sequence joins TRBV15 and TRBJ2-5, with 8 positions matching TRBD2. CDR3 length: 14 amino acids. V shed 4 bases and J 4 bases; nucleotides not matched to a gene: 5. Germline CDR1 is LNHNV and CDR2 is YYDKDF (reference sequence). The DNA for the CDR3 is TGTGCCACCAGCACCCGGGGGGGTGGAGAGACCCAGTACTTC. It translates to CATSTRGGGETQYF.

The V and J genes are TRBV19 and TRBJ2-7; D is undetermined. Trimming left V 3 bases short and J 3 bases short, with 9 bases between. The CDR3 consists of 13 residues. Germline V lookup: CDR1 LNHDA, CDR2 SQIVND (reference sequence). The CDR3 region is CASSMTPYYEQYF. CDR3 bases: TGTGCCAGTAGTATGACTCCATACTACGAGCAGTACTTC. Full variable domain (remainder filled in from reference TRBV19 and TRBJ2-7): DGGITQSPKYLFRKEGQNVTLSCEQNLNHDAMYWYRQDPGQGLRLIYYSQIVNDFQKGDIAEGYSVSREKKESFPLTVTSAQKNPTAFYLCASSMTPYYEQYFGPGTRLTVT.

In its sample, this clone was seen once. The DNA for the CDR3 is TGTGCCAGCAGCAGACGAGGGACTAGCGGGAGAGTCGATACGCAGTATTTT. It codes for CASSRRGTSGRVDTQYF. The chain carries TRBV6-2 or TRBV6-3 and TRBJ2-3, with 14 bases identical to TRBD2. V lost 6 bases, J lost 6 bases, and 11 bases stayed unmatched. Germline-derived CDR1 and CDR2 are MNHEY and SVGEGT. The CDR3 totals 17 residues.

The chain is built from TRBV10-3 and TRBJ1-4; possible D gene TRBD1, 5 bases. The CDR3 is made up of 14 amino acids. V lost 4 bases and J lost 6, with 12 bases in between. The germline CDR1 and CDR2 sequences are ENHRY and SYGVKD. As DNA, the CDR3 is TGTGCCATCAGTGTCGCCAGGGCGGATGAAAAACTGTTTTTT. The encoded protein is CAISVARADEKLFF.

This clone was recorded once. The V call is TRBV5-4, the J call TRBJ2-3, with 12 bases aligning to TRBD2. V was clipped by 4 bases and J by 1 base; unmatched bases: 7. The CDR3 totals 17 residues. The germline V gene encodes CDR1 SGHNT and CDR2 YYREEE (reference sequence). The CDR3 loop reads CASSPGLAGSGTDTQYF. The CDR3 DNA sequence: TGTGCCAGCAGCCCGGGACTAGCGGGTAGCGGCACAGATACGCAGTATTTT.

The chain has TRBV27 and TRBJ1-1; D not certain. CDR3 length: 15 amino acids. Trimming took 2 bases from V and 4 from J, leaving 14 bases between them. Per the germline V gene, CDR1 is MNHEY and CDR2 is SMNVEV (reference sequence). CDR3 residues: CASSLEGPGITEAFF. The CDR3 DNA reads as TGTGCCAGCAGTTTAGAGGGTCCCGGGATCACTGAAGCTTTCTTT.

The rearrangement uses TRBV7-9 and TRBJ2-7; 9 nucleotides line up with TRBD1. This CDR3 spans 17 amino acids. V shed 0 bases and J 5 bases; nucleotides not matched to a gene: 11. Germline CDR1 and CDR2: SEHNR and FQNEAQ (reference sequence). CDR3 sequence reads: CASSLAGLRDRAHEQYF. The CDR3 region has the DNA TGTGCCAGCAGCTTAGCGGGTTTGCGGGACAGGGCCCACGAGCAGTACTTC.

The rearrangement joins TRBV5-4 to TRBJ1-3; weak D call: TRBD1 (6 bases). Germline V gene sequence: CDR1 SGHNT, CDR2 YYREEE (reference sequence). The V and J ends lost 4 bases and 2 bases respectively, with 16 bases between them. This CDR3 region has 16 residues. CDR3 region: CASSPEGGGTGNTIYF. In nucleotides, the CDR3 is TGTGCCAGCAGCCCGGAGGGGGGTGGAACTGGAAACACCATATATTTT.

The CDR3 DNA reads TGTGCCAGCTCGCCATACGTAGCGGGAGCCACAGATACGCAGTATTTT. It is translated as CASSPYVAGATDTQYF. The gene calls are TRBV18 and TRBJ2-3; 9 bases map to TRBD2. Germline loops: CDR1 KGHSH, CDR2 LQKENI. Losses at the gene ends were 6 bases for V and 2 bases for J; bases not matched to a gene: 9. CDR3 length: 16 residues.